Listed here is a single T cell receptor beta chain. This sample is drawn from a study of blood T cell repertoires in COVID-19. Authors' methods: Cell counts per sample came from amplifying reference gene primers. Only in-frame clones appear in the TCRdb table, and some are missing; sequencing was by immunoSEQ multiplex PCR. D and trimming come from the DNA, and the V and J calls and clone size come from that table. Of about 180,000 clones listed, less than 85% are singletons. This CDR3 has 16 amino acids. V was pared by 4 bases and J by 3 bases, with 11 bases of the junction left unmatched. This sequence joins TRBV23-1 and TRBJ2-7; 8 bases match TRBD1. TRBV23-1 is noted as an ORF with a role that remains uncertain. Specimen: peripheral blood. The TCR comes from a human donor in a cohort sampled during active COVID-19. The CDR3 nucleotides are TGCGCCAGCAGTCGTAGGACAGGGAGTGATCACTACGAGCAGTACTTC. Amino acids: CASSRRTGSDHYEQYF.